The 19 T cell receptor beta chains given below trace back to one sample, sequenced in a study of T-cell memory formation after mild COVID-19. TCRdb re-analysed the 5' RACE reads in MiXCR, keeping a single row per CDR3 protein. The sample lists about 350,000 distinct CDR3 sequences, 25% to 30% occurring once. Sequenced sample: PBMCs or a T cell subset sorted from them (not recorded which). Source of these receptors: an adult woman who had mild COVID-19 (a few samples of this study predate the infection). Cell type and time point are not known.

This chain connects TRBV25-1 to TRBJ2-7; D gene uncertain. This CDR3 has 14 amino acids. V was trimmed by 4 bases and J by 6 bases, leaving 16 bases between them. The germline V gene has CDR1 MGHDK and CDR2 SYGVNS. The CDR3 reads CASSGQDSHGEQYF. The CDR3 DNA reads as TGTGCCAGCAGTGGGCAAGATAGCCATGGCGAGCAGTACTTC.

This clonotype was detected only a few times. This chain uses TRBV5-1 with TRBJ1-1; D ambiguous. With 5 bases removed from V and 0 bases from J, the gap between germline ends came to 14 bases. Germline lookup yields CDR1 SGHRS and CDR2 YFSETQ. This CDR3 spans 15 amino acids. CDR3 loop: CASRPRHDLNTEAFF. For the CDR3, the DNA is TGCGCCAGCAGACCGAGACACGACTTGAACACTGAAGCTTTCTTT. The complete variable domain, with remaining parts taken from reference TRBV5-1 and TRBJ1-1, reads KAGVTQTPRYLIKTRGQQVTLSCSPISGHRSVSWYQQTPGQGLQFLFEYFSETQRNKGNFPGRFSGRQFSNSRSEMNVSTLELGDSALYLCASRPRHDLNTEAFFGQGTRLTVV.

The chain carries TRBV12-3 or TRBV12-4 and TRBJ2-7, with D maybe TRBD1 (6 bases). The CDR3 sequence is 16 residues long. Trimming took 6 bases from V and 0 from J, leaving 18 bases between them. The CDR3 DNA follows: TGTGCCAGCAGCCCGAGCGGACAGTCTCTCTCCTACGAGCAGTACTTC. Its translation: CASSPSGQSLSYEQYF.

This clonotype came up a few times. The V and J genes are TRBV12-3 or TRBV12-4 and TRBJ2-2; possible D gene TRBD1, 6 bases. V gave up 4 bases and J gave up 6 bases, with 9 bases separating them. The CDR3 totals 13 residues. CDR3 in amino acids: CASSWAGAGELFF. The CDR3 DNA reads as TGTGCCAGCAGTTGGGCAGGGGCCGGGGAGCTGTTTTTT.

This chain links TRBV4-1 with TRBJ1-2; D is unclear. The germline V and J ends were trimmed by 1 base and 1 base, with 10 bases remaining between them. This CDR3 is 15 amino acids long. The germline CDR1 and CDR2 sequences are MGHRA and YSYEKL. This CDR3 reads CASSQGGGYNYGYTF. The CDR3 DNA reads TGCGCCAGCAGCCAAGGGGGTGGATATAACTATGGCTACACCTTC.

The CDR3 nucleotides are TGCGCCAGCAGCTACGGGACGCCGCCGGGCTACGAGCAGTACTTC. As protein: CASSYGTPPGYEQYF. This chain links TRBV5-1 with TRBJ2-7; either TRBD1 or TRBD2 may fit D (5 bases each). The CDR3 totals 15 residues. Trimming removed 3 bases from V and 3 bases from J, with 16 bases in between. The germline V gene has CDR1 SGHRS and CDR2 YFSETQ.

There are a few counts of this clonotype. CDR3 amino acids: CASSFSSGFTDTQYF. CDR3 sequence (DNA): TGTGCCAGCAGTTTTTCTAGCGGGTTCACAGATACGCAGTATTTT. This rearrangement joins TRBV27 to TRBJ2-3; 8 bases line up with TRBD2. CDR1 and CDR2 from the germline V gene are MNHEY and SMNVEV (reference sequence). This CDR3 has 15 amino acids. The ends lost 3 bases at V and 2 bases at J; junction bases unmatched: 4.

This clonotype turned up a few times. The chain is built from TRBV5-1 and TRBJ1-3; D not certain. The CDR3 runs 14 residues. CDR1 and CDR2 (germline): SGHRS, YFSETQ. Trimming took 1 base from V and 2 from J, leaving 7 bases between them. This chain's CDR3 is CASSLKATGNTIYF. The CDR3 DNA reads as TGCGCCAGCAGCTTGAAAGCAACTGGAAACACCATATATTTT.

This rearrangement joins TRBV12-3 or TRBV12-4 to TRBJ2-3, with no clear D. Trimming removed 6 bases from V and 5 bases from J, with 9 bases in between. This CDR3 region has 12 residues. This chain's CDR3 is CASSLFEDTQYF. CDR3 in DNA: TGTGCCAGCAGCCTATTTGAAGATACGCAGTATTTT.

The table lists this clonotype with a few counts. The junction departs from the called germline gene at one end, perhaps through a read error. The chain combines TRBV7-7 with TRBJ2-2; possible D gene TRBD2, 6 bases. Germline-derived CDR1 and CDR2 are SSHAT and FNYEAQ (reference sequence). The CDR3 totals 12 residues. The CDR3 loop reads CASSFGGGELFF. The CDR3 DNA reads TGTGCTAGCAGCTTCGGGGGCGGGGAGCTGTTTTTT.

This clonotype was recorded once. The chain links TRBV6-2 or TRBV6-3 to TRBJ2-7, with a tentative D call TRBD2 (6 bases). V shed 6 bases and J shed 3 bases, with 21 bases lying between them. CDR1 is MNHEY, CDR2 SVGEGT, per germline. This CDR3 has 16 residues. In DNA, the CDR3 is TGTGCCAGCAGCTTCCCTATAGCGGATCAGAGCTACGAGCAGTACTTC. This translates into CASSFPIADQSYEQYF.

This chain uses TRBV7-9 with TRBJ1-1; possibly TRBD1 for D (5 bases). Germline CDR1 SEHNR, CDR2 FQNEAQ (reference sequence). The length of the CDR3 is 21 residues. Between the trimmed V and J ends, which lost 5 bases and 3 bases, there was a span of 34 bases. CDR3 residues: CASSPKEYTWRQTTRDTEAFF. The DNA of the CDR3 is TGTGCCAGCAGCCCAAAGGAATACACCTGGAGACAGACTACTCGGGACACTGAAGCTTTCTTT.

This clonotype was counted between two and nine times. The chain combines TRBV6-5 with TRBJ2-3; 11 bases align to TRBD1. The CDR3 has 16 residues. Germline CDR1 and CDR2: MNHEY and SVGAGI. The trim removed 6 bases at V and 1 base at J, leaving 6 bases unmatched. The CDR3 nucleotides read TGTGCCAGCAGCCCGGACAGGGGGCTCGGCACAGATACGCAGTATTTT. Amino acids: CASSPDRGLGTDTQYF.

The V call is TRBV7-9, the J call TRBJ2-5, with 8 nucleotides matching TRBD2. V lost 4 bases and J lost 5; bases outside the gene matches: 15. Germline CDR1 SEHNR, CDR2 FQNEAQ (reference sequence). The CDR3 is 17 residues long. CDR3 loop: CASSSSLAGRGLETQYF. DNA for the CDR3: TGTGCCAGCAGCTCGTCCCTTGCCGGGAGGGGTTTGGAGACCCAGTACTTC.

This chain links TRBV20-1 with TRBJ2-3; weak D call: TRBD1 (5 bases). V was trimmed by 2 bases and J by 6 bases, leaving 24 bases between them. Per the germline V gene, CDR1 is DFQATT and CDR2 is SNEGSKA (reference sequence). This CDR3 contains 17 residues. The CDR3 region is CSARWPSRAANVDTQYF. The CDR3 bases are TGCAGTGCTAGATGGCCCAGCAGGGCAGCAAACGTTGATACGCAGTATTTT.

This clonotype was seen more than once but under ten times. This rearrangement joins TRBV12-5 to TRBJ2-1; 7 nucleotides match TRBD2. The CDR3 spans 16 residues. Per germline, CDR1 LGHNT and CDR2 FRNRAP. V trimming: 5 bases; J trimming: 3 bases; junction bases outside the gene matches: 10. The CDR3 spells CASGGGQGGFYNEQFF. The DNA for the CDR3 is TGTGCTAGTGGTGGAGGGCAGGGAGGGTTCTACAATGAGCAGTTCTTC.

This clonotype was observed a handful of times. For the CDR3, the DNA is TGTGCCAGCAGTTTACCCGAGAACACAGATACGCAGTATTTT. It specifies CASSLPENTDTQYF. The genes are TRBV12-3 or TRBV12-4 and TRBJ2-3; D is ambiguous. V was pared by 2 bases and J by 2 bases, with 8 bases between. CDR3 length: 14 amino acids.

The J gene is TRBJ2-5, the V gene TRBV5-1; 10 nucleotides align to TRBD1. Unmatched junction bases numbered 6, after V lost 5 bases and J lost 5 bases. Germline-derived CDR1 and CDR2 are SGHRS and YFSETQ. This CDR3 is 14 amino acids long. This CDR3 reads CASRAGTGDETQYF. CDR3 nucleotides: TGCGCCAGCAGAGCCGGGACAGGGGACGAGACCCAGTACTTC.

The chain couples TRBV21-1 to TRBJ2-7; the tabulated D call, TRBD2, remains unverified against the DNA. TRBV21-1 has pseudogene status. The CDR3 spans 17 residues. This CDR3 is CASTLPQLAGGDYEQYF. CDR3 coding DNA: TGTGCCAGCACCCTTCCCCAACTAGCGGGAGGGGACTACGAGCAGTACTTC.